This is a list of T cell receptor beta chains from one sample in a study of T-cell reconstitution after alpha-beta-depleted transplantation in children. TCRdb re-called the PCR reads with MiXCR, one entry per CDR3 protein. This table has approximately 390,000 distinct CDR3 sequences, roughly 10% appearing once. The sequencing used PBMCs from the stem cell graft donor, collected from the stem cell graft. Every receptor here comes from a human donor who donated a stem cell graft to a child with acute myeloid leukemia. Each CDR3 is given with its conserved first and last residue. The D gene is left open where the match is weak. Clone size is shown for a subset of rows, as once, few, many or a class of expanded clone.

NA	TRBV6-1	NA	TRBJ1-1	CASRGRGEGEAFF	TGTGCCAGCAGGGGGAGGGGTGAGGGTGAAGCTTTCTTT
TRBD1	TRBV7-9	many	TRBJ1-6	CASGTGGNNSPLHF	TGTGCCAGCGGCACAGGGGGCAACAATTCACCCCTCCACTTT
NA	TRBV4-1	few	TRBJ1-3	CASSQENRGANTIYF	TGCGCCAGCAGCCAAGAGAACCGGGGGGCAAACACCATATATTTT
NA	TRBV10-3	few	TRBJ1-2	CAISRTDNYGYTF	TGTGCCATCAGTCGGACGGATAACTATGGCTACACCTTC
NA	TRBV5-6	NA	TRBJ2-5	CASSYTGTYQETQYF	TGTGCCAGCAGCTACACCGGGACATACCAAGAGACCCAGTACTTC
NA	TRBV7-9	NA	TRBJ2-5	CASSGDAQETQYF	TGTGCCAGCAGCGGGGACGCCCAAGAGACCCAGTACTTC
NA	TRBV4-3	few	TRBJ1-1	CASSQDMGRTAFF	TGCGCCAGCAGCCAAGATATGGGGAGAACTGCTTTCTTT
TRBD1	TRBV4-3	NA	TRBJ1-2	CASGSWTGGAIQYGYTF	TGCGCCAGCGGCTCCTGGACAGGGGGCGCGATACAGTATGGCTACACCTTC
TRBD1	TRBV4-1	many	TRBJ2-4	CASSQDPQGAQNIQYF	TGCGCCAGCAGCCAAGATCCCCAGGGGGCTCAAAACATTCAGTACTTC
NA	TRBV20-1	NA	TRBJ2-1	CSARIAVSYNEQFF	TGCAGTGCGAGAATAGCGGTGTCCTACAATGAGCAGTTCTTC
NA	TRBV7-9	NA	TRBJ1-1	CASSSKGSGTNTEAFF	TGTGCCAGCAGCTCGAAGGGATCGGGGACGAACACTGAAGCTTTCTTT
TRBD2	TRBV7-2	many	TRBJ2-7	CASSLAGVSYEQYF	TGTGCCAGCAGCTTGGCGGGGGTTTCCTACGAGCAGTACTTC
NA	TRBV5-1	NA	TRBJ1-6	CASSPESPSGSYNSPLHF	TGCGCCAGCAGCCCCGAGTCCCCCTCGGGGTCCTATAATTCACCCCTCCACTTT
NA	TRBV7-2	NA	TRBJ2-7	CASSLDRDGVYEQYF	TGTGCCAGCAGCTTAGACAGGGACGGTGTCTACGAGCAGTACTTC
NA	TRBV14	few	TRBJ2-3	CASSQGSTRRDTQYF	TGTGCCAGCAGCCAAGGATCTACACGCAGAGATACGCAGTATTTT
NA	TRBV5-1	few	TRBJ2-7	CASSFLPGDSYEQYF	TGCGCCAGCAGCTTTCTGCCCGGCGACTCCTACGAGCAGTACTTC
NA	TRBV7-2	NA	TRBJ2-2	CASSRPPLTGELFF	TGTGCCAGCAGCCGCCCCCCCCTCACCGGGGAGCTGTTTTTT
TRBD2	TRBV7-9	NA	TRBJ2-1	CASIVGLAGASYNEQFF	TGTGCCAGCATCGTTGGACTAGCGGGAGCCAGCTACAATGAGCAGTTCTTC
NA	TRBV24-1	NA	TRBJ2-7	CASGNKSTGPPFEQYF	TGTGCCAGTGGAAATAAATCGACAGGACCCCCCTTCGAGCAGTACTTC
TRBD1	TRBV18	NA	TRBJ2-2	CASSQQTRGRSAKYTGELFF	TGTGCCAGCTCTCAGCAGACCAGGGGGCGATCGGCGAAGTACACCGGGGAGCTGTTTTTT
TRBD1	TRBV27	NA	TRBJ1-2	CASSPGQGGWYGYTF	TGTGCCAGCAGTCCCGGACAGGGTGGATGGTATGGCTACACCTTC
NA	TRBV3-1	few	TRBJ2-4	CASSQGDRHPHF	TGTGCCAGCAGCCAAGGTGACAGACATCCGCACTTC
NA	TRBV12-3/TRBV12-4	few	TRBJ2-3	CASSSGTRRTDTQYF	TGTGCCAGCAGTTCCGGGACGCGCCGCACAGATACGCAGTATTTT
NA	TRBV5-4	NA	TRBJ2-7	CASSLAGSDEQYF	TGTGCCAGCAGCTTGGCGGGGAGCGACGAGCAGTACTTC